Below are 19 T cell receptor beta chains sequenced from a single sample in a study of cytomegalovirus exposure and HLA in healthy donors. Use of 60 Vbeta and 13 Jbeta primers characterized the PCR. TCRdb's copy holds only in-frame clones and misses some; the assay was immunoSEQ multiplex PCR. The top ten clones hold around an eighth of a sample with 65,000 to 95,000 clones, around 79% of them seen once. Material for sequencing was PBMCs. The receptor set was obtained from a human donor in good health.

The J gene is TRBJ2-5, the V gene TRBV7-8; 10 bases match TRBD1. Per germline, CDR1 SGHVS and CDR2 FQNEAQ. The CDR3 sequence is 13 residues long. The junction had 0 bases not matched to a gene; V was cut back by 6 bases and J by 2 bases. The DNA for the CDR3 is TGTGCCAGCAGGGACAGGGGGCAAGAGACCCAGTACTTC. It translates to CASRDRGQETQYF.

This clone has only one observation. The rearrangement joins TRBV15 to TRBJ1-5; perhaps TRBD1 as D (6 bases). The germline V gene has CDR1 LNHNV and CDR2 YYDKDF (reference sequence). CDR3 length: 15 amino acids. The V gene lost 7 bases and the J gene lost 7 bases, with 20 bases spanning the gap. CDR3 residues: CATTQGAGGNQPQHF. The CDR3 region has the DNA TGTGCCACCACACAGGGTGCGGGCGGTAACCAGCCCCAGCATTTT.

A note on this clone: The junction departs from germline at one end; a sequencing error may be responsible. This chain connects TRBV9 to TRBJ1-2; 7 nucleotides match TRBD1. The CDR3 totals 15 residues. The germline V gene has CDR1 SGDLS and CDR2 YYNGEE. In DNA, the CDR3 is TGTGCCAGCAGTGTACTGACAGGGTTTCCTCAGGGCTACCCCTTC. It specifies CASSVLTGFPQGYPF.

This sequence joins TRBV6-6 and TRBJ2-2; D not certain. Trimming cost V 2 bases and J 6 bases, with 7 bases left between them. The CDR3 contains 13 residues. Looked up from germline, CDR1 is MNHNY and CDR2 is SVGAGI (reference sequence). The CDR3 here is CASSYGSPGELFF. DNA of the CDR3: TGTGCCAGCAGTTACGGTAGTCCCGGGGAGCTGTTTTTT.

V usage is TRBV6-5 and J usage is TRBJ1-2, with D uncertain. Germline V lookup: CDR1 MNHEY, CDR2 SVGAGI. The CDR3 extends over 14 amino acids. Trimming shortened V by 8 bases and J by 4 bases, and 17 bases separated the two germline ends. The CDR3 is CASWSVEEAYGYTF. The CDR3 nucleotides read TGTGCCAGCTGGTCGGTGGAAGAGGCCTATGGCTACACCTTC.

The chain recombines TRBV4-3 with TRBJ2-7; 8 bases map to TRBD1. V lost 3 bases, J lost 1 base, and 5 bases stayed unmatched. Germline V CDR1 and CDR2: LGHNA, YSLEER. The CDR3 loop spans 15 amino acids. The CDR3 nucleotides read TGCGCCAGCAGCCAGGCCTGGGACAGGTCCTACGAGCAGTACTTC. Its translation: CASSQAWDRSYEQYF.

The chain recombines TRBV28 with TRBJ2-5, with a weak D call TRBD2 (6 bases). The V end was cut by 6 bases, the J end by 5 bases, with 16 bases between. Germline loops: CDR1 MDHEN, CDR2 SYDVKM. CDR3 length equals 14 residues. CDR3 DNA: TGTGCCAGCAGGTCCGCGGGGCTGGGGGAGACCCAGTACTTC. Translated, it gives CASRSAGLGETQYF.

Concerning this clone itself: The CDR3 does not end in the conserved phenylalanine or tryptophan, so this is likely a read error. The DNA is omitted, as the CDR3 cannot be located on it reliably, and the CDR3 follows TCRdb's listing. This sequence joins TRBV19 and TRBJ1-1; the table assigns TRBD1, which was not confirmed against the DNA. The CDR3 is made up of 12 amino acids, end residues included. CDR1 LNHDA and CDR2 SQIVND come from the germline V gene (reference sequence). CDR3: CASMALTGDGTV.

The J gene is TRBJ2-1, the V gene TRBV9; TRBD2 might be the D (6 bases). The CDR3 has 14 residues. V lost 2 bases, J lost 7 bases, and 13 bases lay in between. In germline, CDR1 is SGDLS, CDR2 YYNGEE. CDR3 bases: TGTGCCAGCAGCGTGGGCGGGGAGTGGAATGAGCAGTTCTTC. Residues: CASSVGGEWNEQFF.

This CDR3 is CASSAGHRREAFF. The CDR3 DNA follows: TGTGCCAGCAGTGCGGGACACCGGAGGGAAGCTTTCTTT. The chain has TRBV2 and TRBJ1-1; D might be TRBD1 (6 bases). V dropped 4 bases and J dropped 8 bases, with 14 bases sitting between them. Germline CDR1 reads SNHLY; CDR2 reads FYNNEI. This CDR3 spans 13 amino acids.

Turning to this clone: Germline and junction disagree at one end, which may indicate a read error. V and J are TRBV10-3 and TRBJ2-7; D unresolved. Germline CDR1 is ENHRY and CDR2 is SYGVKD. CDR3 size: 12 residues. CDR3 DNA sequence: TGTGCCAGCAGTTACCTAGGAAACGAGCAGTACTTC. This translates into CASSYLGNEQYF.

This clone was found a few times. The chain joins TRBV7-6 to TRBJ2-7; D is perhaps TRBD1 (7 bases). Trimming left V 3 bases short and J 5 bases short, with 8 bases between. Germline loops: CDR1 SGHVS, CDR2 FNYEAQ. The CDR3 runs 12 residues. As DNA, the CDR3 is TGTGCCAGCAGCTTCAGGGGGGACGAGCAGTACTTC. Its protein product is CASSFRGDEQYF.

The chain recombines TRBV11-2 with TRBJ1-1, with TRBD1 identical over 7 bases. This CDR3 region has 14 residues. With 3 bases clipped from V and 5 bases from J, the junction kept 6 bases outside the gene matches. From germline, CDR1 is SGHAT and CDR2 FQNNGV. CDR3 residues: CASSLVRGQTEAFF. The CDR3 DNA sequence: TGTGCCAGCAGCTTGGTACGGGGACAGACTGAAGCTTTCTTT.

This CDR3 is CASSPGQGFREQYF. The CDR3 DNA reads as TGCGCCAGCAGCCCGGGACAGGGGTTTCGCGAGCAGTACTTC. The V call is TRBV5-1, the J call TRBJ2-7; TRBD1 aligns across 10 bases. The CDR3 runs 14 residues. V trimming: 4 bases; J trimming: 6 bases; junction bases outside the gene matches: 7. Germline CDR1 is SGHRS and CDR2 is YFSETQ.

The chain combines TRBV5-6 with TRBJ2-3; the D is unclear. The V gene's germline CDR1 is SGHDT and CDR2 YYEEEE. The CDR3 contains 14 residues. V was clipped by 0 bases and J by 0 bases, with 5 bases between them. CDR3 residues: CASSLGQSTDTQYF. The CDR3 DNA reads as TGTGCCAGCAGCTTGGGACAAAGCACAGATACGCAGTATTTT.

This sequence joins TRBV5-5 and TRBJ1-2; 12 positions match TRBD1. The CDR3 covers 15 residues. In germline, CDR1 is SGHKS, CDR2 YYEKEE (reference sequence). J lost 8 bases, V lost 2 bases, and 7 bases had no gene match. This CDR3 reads CASSLSGQGAEGYTF. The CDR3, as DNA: TGTGCCAGCAGCTTATCGGGACAGGGGGCGGAGGGCTACACCTTC.

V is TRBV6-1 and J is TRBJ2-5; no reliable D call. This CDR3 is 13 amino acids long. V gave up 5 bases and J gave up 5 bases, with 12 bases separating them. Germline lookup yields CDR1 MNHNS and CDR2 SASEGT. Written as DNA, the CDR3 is TGTGCCAGCAGTCCCTCGCCCGGGGAGACCCAGTACTTC. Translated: CASSPSPGETQYF.

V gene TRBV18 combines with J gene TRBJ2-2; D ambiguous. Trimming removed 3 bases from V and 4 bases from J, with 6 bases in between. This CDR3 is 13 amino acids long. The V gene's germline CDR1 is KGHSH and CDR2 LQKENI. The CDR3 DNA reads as TGTGCCAGCTCACCTACGGTCACCGGGGAGCTGTTTTTT. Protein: CASSPTVTGELFF.

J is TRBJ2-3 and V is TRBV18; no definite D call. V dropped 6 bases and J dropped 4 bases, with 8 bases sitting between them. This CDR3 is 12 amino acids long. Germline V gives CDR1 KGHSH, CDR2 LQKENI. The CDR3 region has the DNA TGTGCCAGCTCGGCCTTTCCAGATACGCAGTATTTT. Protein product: CASSAFPDTQYF.